The text below deals with one T cell receptor beta chain. Antigen: not known. Germline values: CDR1 LNHDA, CDR2 SQIVND (reference sequence). Trimming took 7 bases from V and 1 from J, leaving 14 bases between them. CDR3 length: 14 residues. The sample originates from a study of shared clonotypes between healthy human individuals. Whole-study context: The study used three CD4 naive, three CD4 memory, two CD8 naive and one CD8 memory plate per donor.

General study results and limits: Represented diversity (both genetic and exposure-history) was limited by the small number of donors.

The naive CD8 subset, CD45RO-negative cells positively selected for CCR7, excluded terminally differentiated effector memory CD45RA+ cells. All donors qualified as healthy HIV-negative adults and had experienced no recent acute infections or vaccinations. Some 30,000 T cell genomes (about 0.2 ug DNA) went into each sorted-subset replicate. TCRdb's table, derived via immunoSEQ multiplex PCR, lists solely in-frame clones and lacks some. The data show 1.5 million to 2.5 million clones, over 85% seen once. The specimen sequenced was naive CD8+ T cells sorted from blood. The sequence was obtained from a man between 18 and 29 years old in good health. The chain couples TRBV19 to TRBJ2-7; no definite D call. In DNA, the CDR3 is TGTGCCAGTAAGGCTCCCTTTCCTTCCTACGAGCAGTACTTC. This codes for CASKAPFPSYEQYF. Drawing the rest from reference TRBV19 and TRBJ2-7, the complete variable domain is DGGITQSPKYLFRKEGQNVTLSCEQNLNHDAMYWYRQDPGQGLRLIYYSQIVNDFQKGDIAEGYSVSREKKESFPLTVTSAQKNPTAFYLCASKAPFPSYEQYFGPGTRLTVT.